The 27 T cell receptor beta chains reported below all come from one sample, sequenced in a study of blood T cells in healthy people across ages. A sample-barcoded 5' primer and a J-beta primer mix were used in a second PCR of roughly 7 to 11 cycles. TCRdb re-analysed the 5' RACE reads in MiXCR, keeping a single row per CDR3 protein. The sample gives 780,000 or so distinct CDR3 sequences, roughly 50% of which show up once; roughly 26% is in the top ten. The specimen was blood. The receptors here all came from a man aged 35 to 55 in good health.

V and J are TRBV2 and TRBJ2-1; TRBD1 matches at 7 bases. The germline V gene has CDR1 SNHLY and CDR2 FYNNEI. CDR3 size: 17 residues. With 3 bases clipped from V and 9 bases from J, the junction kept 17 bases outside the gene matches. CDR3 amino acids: CASSEVMAQGTGGEQFF. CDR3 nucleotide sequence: TGTGCCAGCAGTGAGGTCATGGCACAGGGGACCGGTGGTGAGCAGTTCTTC.

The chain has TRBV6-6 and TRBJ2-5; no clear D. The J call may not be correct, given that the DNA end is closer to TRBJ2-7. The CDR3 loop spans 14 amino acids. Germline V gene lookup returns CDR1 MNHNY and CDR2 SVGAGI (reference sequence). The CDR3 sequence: CASLDPNENYEQYF. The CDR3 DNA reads TGTGCCAGCCTAGATCCAAACGAAAACTACGAGCAGTACTTC.

The DNA of the CDR3 is TGTGCCAGCAGCTTAGTCAGTGGCAGGGGGCAAAACATTCAGTACTTC. Protein sequence: CASSLVSGRGQNIQYF. J is TRBJ2-4 and V is TRBV7-2; 8 positions match TRBD1. The trim removed 1 base at V and 5 bases at J, leaving 7 bases unmatched. The CDR3 is made up of 16 amino acids. From germline, CDR1 is SGHTA and CDR2 FQGNSA.

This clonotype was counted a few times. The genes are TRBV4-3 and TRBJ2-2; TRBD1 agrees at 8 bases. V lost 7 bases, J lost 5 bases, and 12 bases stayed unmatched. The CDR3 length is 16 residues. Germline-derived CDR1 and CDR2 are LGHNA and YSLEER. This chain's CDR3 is CASTQGVGVVTGELFF. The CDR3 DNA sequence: TGCGCCAGCACACAGGGGGTGGGAGTAGTAACCGGGGAGCTGTTTTTT.

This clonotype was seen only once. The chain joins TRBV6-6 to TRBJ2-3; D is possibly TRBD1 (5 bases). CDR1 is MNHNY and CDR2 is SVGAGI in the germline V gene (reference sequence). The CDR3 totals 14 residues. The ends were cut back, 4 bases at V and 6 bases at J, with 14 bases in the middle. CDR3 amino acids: CASSSKGYLDTQYF. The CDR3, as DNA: TGTGCCAGCAGTTCGAAGGGGTATTTGGATACGCAGTATTTT.

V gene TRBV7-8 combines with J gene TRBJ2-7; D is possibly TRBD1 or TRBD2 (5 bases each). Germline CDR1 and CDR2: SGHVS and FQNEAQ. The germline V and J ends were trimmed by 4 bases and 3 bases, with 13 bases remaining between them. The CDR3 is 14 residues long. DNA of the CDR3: TGTGCCAGCAGCTCAACGGGACGACGCTACGAGCAGTACTTC. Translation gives CASSSTGRRYEQYF.

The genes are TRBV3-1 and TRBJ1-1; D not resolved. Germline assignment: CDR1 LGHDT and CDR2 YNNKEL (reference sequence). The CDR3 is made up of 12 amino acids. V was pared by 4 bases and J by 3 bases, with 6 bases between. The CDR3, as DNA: TGTGCCAGCAGCCGTGCAGACACTGAAGCTTTCTTT. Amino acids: CASSRADTEAFF.

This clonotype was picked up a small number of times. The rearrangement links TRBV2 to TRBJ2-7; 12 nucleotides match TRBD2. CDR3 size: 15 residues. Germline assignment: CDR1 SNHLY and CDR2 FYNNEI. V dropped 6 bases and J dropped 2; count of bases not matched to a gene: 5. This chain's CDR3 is CASRKRLAGAYEQYF. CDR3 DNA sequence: TGTGCCAGCAGGAAAAGACTAGCGGGGGCCTACGAGCAGTACTTC.

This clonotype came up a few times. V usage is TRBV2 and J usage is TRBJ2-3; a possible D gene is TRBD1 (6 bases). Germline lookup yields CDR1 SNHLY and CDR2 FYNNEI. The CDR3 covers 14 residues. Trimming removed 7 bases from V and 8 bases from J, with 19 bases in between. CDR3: CASTIGTSQGTQYF. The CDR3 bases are TGTGCCAGCACAATTGGTACATCACAGGGTACGCAGTATTTT.

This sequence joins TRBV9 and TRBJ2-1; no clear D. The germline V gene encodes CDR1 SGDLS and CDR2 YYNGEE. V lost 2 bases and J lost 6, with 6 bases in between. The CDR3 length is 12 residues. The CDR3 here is CASSVGFNEQFF. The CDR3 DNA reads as TGTGCCAGCAGCGTCGGGTTCAATGAGCAGTTCTTC.

CDR3 sequence: CASHPRLAGEETQYF. The CDR3 coding sequence is TGTGCCAGCCATCCACGACTAGCGGGAGAAGAGACCCAGTACTTC. The chain employs TRBV25-1 and TRBJ2-5; 12 bases map to TRBD2. Trimming removed 8 bases from V and 3 bases from J; junction bases left unmatched: 7. The CDR3 spans 15 residues. Germline CDR1 MGHDK, CDR2 SYGVNS.

This chain's CDR3 is CSEGPRGLNTEAFF. In DNA form, the CDR3 reads TGCAGCGAGGGACCTAGGGGGTTGAACACTGAAGCTTTCTTT. The V gene is TRBV29-1, the J gene TRBJ1-1; perhaps TRBD1 as D (6 bases). This CDR3 has 14 amino acids. In germline, CDR1 is SQVTM, CDR2 ANQGSEA. Deletions cut 7 bases from V and 0 bases from J, with 15 bases between. Using reference TRBV29-1 and TRBJ1-1 for the parts outside the CDR3, the full variable domain is SAVISQKPSRDICQRGTSLTIQCQVDSQVTMMFWYRQQPGQSLTLIATANQGSEATYESGFVIDKFPISRPNLTFSTLTVSNMSPEDSSIYLCSEGPRGLNTEAFFGQGTRLTVV.

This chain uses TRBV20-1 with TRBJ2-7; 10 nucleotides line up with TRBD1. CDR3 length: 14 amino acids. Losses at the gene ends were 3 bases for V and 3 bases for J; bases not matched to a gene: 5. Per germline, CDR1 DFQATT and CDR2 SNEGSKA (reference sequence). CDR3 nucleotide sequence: TGCAGTGCTAGTTCCGGACAGGGGGTCTACGAGCAGTACTTC. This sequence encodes CSASSGQGVYEQYF.

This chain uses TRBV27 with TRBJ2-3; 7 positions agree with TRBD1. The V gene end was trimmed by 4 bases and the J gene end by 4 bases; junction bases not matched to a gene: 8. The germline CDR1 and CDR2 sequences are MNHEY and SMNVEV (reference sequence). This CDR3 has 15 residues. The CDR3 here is CASSSTGARADTQYF. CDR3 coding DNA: TGTGCCAGCAGTTCTACAGGGGCACGGGCAGATACGCAGTATTTT.

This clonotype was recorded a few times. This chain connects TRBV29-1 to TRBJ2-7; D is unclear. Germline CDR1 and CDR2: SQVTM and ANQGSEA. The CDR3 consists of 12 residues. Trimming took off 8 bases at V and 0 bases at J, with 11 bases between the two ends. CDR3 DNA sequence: TGCAGCACAAAAGTTTCCTCCTACGAGCAGTACTTC. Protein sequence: CSTKVSSYEQYF.

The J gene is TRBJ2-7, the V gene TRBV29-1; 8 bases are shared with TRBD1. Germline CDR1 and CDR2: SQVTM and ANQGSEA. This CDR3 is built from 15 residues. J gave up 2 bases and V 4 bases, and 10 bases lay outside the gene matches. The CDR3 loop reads CSVGRGGQGAYEQYF. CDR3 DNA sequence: TGCAGCGTTGGGAGGGGCGGACAGGGAGCCTACGAGCAGTACTTC.

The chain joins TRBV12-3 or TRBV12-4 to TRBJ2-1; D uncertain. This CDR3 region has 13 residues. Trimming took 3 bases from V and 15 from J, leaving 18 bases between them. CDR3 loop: CASSLSMETPAFF. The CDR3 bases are TGTGCCAGCAGTTTGTCCATGGAGACGCCGGCGTTCTTC.

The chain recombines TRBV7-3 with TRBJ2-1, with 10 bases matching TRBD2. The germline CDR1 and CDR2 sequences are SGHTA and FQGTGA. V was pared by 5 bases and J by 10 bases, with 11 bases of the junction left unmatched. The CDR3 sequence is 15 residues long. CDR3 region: CASSMSGGGSTEQFF. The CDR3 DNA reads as TGTGCCAGCAGCATGAGCGGGGGGGGGTCGACGGAGCAGTTCTTC.

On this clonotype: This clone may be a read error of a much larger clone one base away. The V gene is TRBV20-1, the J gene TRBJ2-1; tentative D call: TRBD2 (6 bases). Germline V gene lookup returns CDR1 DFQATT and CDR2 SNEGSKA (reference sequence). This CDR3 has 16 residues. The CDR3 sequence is CSARRGAGSSYNKQFF. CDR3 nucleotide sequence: TGCAGTGCCCGGAGAGGGGCCGGGAGCTCCTACAATAAGCAGTTCTTC.

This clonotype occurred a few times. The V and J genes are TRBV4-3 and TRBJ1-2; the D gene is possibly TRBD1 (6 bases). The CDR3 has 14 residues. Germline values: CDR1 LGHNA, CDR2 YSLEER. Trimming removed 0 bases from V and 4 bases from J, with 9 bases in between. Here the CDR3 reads CASSQDARGYGYTF. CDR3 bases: TGCGCCAGCAGCCAAGACGCCAGGGGCTATGGCTACACCTTC.

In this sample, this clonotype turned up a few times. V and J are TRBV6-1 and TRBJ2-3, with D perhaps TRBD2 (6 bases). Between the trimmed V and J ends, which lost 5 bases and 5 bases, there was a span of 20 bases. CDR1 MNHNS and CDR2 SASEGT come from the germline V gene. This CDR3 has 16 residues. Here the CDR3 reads CASSLKTRTRVDTQYF. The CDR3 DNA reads TGTGCCAGCAGTCTCAAGACTAGGACTCGCGTAGATACGCAGTATTTT.

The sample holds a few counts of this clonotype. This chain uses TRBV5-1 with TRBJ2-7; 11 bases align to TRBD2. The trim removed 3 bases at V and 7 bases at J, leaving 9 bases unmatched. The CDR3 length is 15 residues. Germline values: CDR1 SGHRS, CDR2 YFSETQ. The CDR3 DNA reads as TGCGCCAGCAGCTATACTAGCGGGAGTGGCGATGAGCAGTACTTC. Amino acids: CASSYTSGSGDEQYF.

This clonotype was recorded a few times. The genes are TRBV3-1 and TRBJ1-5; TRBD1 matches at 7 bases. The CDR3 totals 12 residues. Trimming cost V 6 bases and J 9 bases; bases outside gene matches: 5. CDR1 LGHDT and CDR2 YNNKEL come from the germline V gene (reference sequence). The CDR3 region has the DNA TGTGCCAGCAGAACAGGGGACGGGCCCCAGCATTTT. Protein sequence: CASRTGDGPQHF.

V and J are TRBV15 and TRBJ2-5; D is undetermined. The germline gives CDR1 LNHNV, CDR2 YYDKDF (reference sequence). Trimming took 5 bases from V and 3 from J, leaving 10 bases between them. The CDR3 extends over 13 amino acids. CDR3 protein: CATSPWTEETQYF. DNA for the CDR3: TGTGCCACCAGCCCCTGGACGGAAGAGACCCAGTACTTC.

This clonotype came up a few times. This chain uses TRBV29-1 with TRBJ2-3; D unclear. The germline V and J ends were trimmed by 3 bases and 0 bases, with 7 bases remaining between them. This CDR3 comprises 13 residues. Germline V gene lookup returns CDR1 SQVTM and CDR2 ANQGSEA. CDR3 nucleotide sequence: TGCAGCGTTGACGAGTCTAGCACAGATACGCAGTATTTT. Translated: CSVDESSTDTQYF.

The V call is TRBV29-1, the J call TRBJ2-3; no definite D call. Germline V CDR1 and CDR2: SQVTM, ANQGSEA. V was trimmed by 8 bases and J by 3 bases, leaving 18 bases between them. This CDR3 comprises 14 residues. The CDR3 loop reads CSPSVAGRTDTQYF. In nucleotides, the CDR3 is TGCAGCCCTTCGGTAGCAGGTAGAACAGATACGCAGTATTTT.

The CDR3 DNA follows: TGTGCCAGCAGTAACAGGGGCTCCTACAATGAGCAGTACTTC. Amino acid sequence: CASSNRGSYNEQYF. This chain connects TRBV6-1 to TRBJ2-1; TRBD1 matches at 7 bases. The last part of the DNA fits TRBJ2-7 better; the J call may be wrong. The CDR3 extends over 14 amino acids. Per the germline V gene, CDR1 is MNHNS and CDR2 is SASEGT.